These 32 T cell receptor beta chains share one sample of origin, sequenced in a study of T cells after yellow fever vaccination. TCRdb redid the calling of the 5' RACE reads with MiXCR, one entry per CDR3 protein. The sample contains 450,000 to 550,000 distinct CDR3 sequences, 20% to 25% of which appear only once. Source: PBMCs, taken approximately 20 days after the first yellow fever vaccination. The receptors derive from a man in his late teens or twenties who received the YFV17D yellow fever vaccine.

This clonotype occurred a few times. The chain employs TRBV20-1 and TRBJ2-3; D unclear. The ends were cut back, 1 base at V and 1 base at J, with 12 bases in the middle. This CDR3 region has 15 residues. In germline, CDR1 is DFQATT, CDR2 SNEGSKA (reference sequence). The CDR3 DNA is TGCAGTGCTAGAGGTACCTACGGAGGCACAGATACGCAGTATTTT. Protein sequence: CSARGTYGGTDTQYF.

Here the CDR3 reads CASSSGQGATLSPLHF. For the CDR3, the DNA is TGCGCCAGCAGCTCCGGACAGGGGGCGACGCTTTCACCCCTCCACTTT. This chain joins TRBV5-1 and TRBJ1-6, with 11 nucleotides matching TRBD1. CDR3 length: 16 amino acids. CDR1 is SGHRS, CDR2 YFSETQ, per germline. V gave up 3 bases and J gave up 9 bases; unmatched junction bases: 8.

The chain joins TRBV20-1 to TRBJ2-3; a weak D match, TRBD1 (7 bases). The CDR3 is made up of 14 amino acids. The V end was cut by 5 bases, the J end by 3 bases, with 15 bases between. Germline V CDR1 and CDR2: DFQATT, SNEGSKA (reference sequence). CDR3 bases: TGCAGTGCTCCTTGCGCAGGGGGGACAGATACGCAGTATTTT. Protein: CSAPCAGGTDTQYF.

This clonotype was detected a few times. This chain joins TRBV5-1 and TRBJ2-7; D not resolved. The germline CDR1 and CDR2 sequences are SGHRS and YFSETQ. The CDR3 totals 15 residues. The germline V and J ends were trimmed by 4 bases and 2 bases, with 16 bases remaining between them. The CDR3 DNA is TGCGCCAGCAGCCCCAGCCCGGGCCCAACCTACGAGCAGTACTTC. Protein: CASSPSPGPTYEQYF.

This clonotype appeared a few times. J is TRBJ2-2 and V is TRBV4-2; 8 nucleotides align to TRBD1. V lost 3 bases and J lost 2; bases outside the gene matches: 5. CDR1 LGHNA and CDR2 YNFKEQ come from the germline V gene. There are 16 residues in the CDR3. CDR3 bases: TGTGCCAGCAGCCACGGCGGACAGGGTAACACCGGGGAGCTGTTTTTT. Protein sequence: CASSHGGQGNTGELFF.

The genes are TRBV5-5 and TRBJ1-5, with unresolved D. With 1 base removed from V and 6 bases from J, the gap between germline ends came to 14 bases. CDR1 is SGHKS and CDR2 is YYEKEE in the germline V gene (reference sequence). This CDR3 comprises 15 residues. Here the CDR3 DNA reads TGTGCCAGCAGCTTGTCGCCCTGGGCAAGTCAGCCCCAGCATTTT. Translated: CASSLSPWASQPQHF.

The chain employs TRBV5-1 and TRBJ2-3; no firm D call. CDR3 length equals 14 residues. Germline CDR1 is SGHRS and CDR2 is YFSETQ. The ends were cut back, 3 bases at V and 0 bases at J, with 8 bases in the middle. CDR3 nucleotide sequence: TGCGCCAGCAGCTGGGCGGCCAGCACAGATACGCAGTATTTT. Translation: CASSWAASTDTQYF.

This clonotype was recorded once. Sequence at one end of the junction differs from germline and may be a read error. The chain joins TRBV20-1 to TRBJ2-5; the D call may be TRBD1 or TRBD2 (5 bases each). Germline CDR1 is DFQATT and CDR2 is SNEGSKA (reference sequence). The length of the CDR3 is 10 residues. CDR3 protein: CSASGGLDHF. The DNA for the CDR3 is TGCAGTGCTAGTGGGGGTTTGGACCACTTC.

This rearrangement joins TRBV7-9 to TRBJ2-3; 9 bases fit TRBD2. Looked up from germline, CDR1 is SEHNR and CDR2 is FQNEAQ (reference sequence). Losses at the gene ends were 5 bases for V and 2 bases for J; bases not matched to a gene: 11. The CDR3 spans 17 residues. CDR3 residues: CASSPTYGTSLTDTQYF. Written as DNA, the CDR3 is TGTGCCAGCAGCCCAACCTATGGGACTAGCCTCACAGATACGCAGTATTTT.

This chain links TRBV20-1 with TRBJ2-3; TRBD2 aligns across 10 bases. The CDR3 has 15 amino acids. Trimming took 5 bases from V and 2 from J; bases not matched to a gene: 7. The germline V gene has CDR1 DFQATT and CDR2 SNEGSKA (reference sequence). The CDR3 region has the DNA TGCAGTGCTTATTCACTAGCGGGGATCACAGATACGCAGTATTTT. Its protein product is CSAYSLAGITDTQYF.

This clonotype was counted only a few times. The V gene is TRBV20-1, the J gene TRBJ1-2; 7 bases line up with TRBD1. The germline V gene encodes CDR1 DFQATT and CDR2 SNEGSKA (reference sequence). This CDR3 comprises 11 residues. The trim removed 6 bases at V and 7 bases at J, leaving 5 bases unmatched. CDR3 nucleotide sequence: TGCAGTGCCGGGCAGGGGGTTGGCTACACCTTC. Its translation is CSAGQGVGYTF.

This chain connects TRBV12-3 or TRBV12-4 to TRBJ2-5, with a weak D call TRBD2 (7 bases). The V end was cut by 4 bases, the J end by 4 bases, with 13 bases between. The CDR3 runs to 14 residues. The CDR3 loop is CASSSGGGGETQYF. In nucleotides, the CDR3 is TGTGCCAGCAGTTCCGGAGGGGGGGGAGAGACCCAGTACTTC.

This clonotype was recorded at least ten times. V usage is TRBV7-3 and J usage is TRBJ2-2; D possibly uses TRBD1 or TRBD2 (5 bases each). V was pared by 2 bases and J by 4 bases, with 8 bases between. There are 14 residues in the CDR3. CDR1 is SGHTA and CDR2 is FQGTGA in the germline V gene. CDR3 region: CASSLSGTTGELFF. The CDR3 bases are TGTGCCAGCAGCTTATCGGGGACCACCGGGGAGCTGTTTTTT. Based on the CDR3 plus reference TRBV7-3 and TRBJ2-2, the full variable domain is GAGVSQTPSNKVTEKGKYVELRCDPISGHTALYWYRQSLGQGPEFLIYFQGTGAADDSGLPNDRFFAVRPEGSVSTLKIQRTERGDSAVYLCASSLSGTTGELFFGEGSRLTVL.

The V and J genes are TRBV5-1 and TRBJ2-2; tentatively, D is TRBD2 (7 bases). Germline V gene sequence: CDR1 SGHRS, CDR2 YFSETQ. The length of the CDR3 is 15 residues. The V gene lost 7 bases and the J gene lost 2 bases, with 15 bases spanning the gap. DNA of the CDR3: TGCGCCAGCGGCGGCGGGGGCTTAAACACCGGGGAGCTGTTTTTT. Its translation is CASGGGGLNTGELFF.

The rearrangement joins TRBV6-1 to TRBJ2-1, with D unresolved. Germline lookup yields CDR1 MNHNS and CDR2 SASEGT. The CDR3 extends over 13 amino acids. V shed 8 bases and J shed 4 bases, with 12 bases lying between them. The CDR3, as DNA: TGTGCCAGCTTAAAGGCAGTATACAATGAGCAGTTCTTC. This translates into CASLKAVYNEQFF.

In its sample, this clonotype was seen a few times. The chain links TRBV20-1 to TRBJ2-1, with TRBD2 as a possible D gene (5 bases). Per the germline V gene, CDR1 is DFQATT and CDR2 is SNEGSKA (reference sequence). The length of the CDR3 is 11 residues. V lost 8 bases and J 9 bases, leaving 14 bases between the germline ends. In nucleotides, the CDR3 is TGCAGTACCGTCGGACTCGGTGAGCAGTTCTTC. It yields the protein CSTVGLGEQFF.

CDR3 DNA: TGCGCCAGCAGCCAAGCCCGGGATCTCCGGGAGCTGTTTTTT. This translates into CASSQARDLRELFF. The chain joins TRBV4-3 to TRBJ2-2, with a tentative D call TRBD2 (5 bases). The CDR3 loop spans 14 amino acids. V was pared by 1 base and J by 9 bases, with 12 bases between. Germline V lookup: CDR1 LGHNA, CDR2 YSLEER.

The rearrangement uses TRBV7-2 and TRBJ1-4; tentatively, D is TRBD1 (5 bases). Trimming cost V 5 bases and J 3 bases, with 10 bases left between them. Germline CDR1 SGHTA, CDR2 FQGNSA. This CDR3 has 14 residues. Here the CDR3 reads CASSPSRANEKLFF. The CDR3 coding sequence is TGTGCCAGCAGCCCCTCCAGGGCTAATGAAAAACTGTTTTTT. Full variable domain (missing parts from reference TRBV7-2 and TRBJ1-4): GAGVSQSPSNKVTEKGKDVELRCDPISGHTALYWYRQSLGQGLEFLIYFQGNSAPDKSGLPSDRFSAERTGGSVSTLTIQRTQQEDSAVYLCASSPSRANEKLFFGSGTQLSVL.

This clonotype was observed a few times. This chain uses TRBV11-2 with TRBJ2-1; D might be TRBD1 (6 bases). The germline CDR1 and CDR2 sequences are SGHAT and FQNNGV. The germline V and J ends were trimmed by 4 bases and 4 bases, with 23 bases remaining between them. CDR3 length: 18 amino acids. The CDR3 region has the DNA TGTGCCAGCAGCTACCCGCGACGACTGGTACAGGGTTACAATGAGCAGTTCTTC. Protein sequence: CASSYPRRLVQGYNEQFF.

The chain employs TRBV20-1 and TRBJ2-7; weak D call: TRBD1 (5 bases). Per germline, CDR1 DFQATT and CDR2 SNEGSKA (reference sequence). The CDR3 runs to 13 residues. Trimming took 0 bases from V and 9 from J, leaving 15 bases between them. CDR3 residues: CSARDPDIKGQYV. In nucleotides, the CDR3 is TGCAGTGCTAGAGATCCGGACATTAAAGGGCAGTACGTC.

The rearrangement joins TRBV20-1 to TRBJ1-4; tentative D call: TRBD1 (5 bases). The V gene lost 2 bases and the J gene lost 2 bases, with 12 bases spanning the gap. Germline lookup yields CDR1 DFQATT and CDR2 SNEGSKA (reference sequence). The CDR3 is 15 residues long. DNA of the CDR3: TGCAGTGCTAGAAGATACAGGTCGACTAATGAAAAACTGTTTTTT. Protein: CSARRYRSTNEKLFF.

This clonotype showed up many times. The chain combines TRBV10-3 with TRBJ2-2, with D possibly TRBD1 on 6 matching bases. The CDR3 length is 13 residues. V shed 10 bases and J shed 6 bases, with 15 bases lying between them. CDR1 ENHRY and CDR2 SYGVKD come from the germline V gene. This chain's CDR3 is CATLGAGPGELFF. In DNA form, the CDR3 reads TGTGCCACCTTGGGGGCGGGTCCCGGGGAGCTGTTTTTT.

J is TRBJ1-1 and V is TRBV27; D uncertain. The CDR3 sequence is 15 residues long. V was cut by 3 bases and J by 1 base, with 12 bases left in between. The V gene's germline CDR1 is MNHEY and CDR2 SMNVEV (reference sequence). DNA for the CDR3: TGTGCCAGCAGTTTGGGTCCTCCCCAGAACACTGAAGCTTTCTTT. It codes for CASSLGPPQNTEAFF.

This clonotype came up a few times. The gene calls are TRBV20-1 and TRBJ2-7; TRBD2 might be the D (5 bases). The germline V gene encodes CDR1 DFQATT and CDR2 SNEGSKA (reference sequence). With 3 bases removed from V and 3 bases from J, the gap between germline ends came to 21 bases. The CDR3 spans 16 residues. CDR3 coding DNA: TGCAGTGCTAGTGTGATTGGGAGTAAGTCGGGCTACGAGCAGTACGTC. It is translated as CSASVIGSKSGYEQYV.

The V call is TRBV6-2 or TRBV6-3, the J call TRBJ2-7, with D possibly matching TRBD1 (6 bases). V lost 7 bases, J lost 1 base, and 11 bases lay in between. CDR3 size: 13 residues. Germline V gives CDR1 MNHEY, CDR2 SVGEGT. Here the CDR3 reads CASMDSWSYEQYF. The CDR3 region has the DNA TGTGCCAGCATGGACAGCTGGTCCTACGAGCAGTACTTC.

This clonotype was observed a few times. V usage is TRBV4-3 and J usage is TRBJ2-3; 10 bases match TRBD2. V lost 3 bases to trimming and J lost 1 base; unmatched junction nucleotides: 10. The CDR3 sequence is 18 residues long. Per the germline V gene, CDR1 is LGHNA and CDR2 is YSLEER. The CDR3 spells CASSHRLAGEMGTDTQYF. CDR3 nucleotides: TGCGCCAGCAGCCATCGTCTAGCGGGGGAAATGGGCACAGATACGCAGTATTTT.

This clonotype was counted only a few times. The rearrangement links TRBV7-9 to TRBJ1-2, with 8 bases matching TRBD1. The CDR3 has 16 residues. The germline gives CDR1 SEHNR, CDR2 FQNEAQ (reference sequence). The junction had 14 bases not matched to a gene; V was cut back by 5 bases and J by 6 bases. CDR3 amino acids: CASSRGTGPTGDGYTF. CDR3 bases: TGTGCCAGCAGCCGCGGGACAGGTCCTACTGGCGATGGCTACACCTTC.

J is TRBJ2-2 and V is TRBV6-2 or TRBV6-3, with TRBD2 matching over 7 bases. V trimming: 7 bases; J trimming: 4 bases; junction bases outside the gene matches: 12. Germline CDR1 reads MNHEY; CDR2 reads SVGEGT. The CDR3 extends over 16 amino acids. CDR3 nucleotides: TGTGCCAGCATCCCCTGGCGGGGGACCTTCACCGGGGAGCTGTTTTTT. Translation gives CASIPWRGTFTGELFF.

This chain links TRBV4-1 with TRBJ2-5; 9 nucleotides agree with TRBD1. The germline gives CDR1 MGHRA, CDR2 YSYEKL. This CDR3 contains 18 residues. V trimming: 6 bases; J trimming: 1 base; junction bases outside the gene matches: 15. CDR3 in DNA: TGCGCCAGCAGTCCAATTCATGGGGGACAGGGAGTCCAAGAGACCCAGTACTTC. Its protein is CASSPIHGGQGVQETQYF.

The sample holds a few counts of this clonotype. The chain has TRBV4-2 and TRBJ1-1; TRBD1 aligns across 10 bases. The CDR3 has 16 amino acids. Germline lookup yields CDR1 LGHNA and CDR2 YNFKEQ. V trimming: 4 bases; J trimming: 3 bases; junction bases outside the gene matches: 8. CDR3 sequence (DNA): TGTGCCAGCAGCCCAGGGACAGGGGTATGGGACACTGAAGCTTTCTTT. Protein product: CASSPGTGVWDTEAFF.

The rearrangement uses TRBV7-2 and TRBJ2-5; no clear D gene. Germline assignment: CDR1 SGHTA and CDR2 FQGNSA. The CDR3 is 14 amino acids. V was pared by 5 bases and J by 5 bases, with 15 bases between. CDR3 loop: CASSPPSPWETQYF. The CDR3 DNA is TGTGCCAGCAGCCCACCTTCTCCGTGGGAGACCCAGTACTTC.

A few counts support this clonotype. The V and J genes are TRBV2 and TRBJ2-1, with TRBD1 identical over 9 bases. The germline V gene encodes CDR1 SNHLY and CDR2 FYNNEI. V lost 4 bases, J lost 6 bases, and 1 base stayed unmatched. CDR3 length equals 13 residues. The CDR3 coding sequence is TGTGCCAGCAGTGTACAGGGGGCCAATGAGCAGTTCTTC. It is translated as CASSVQGANEQFF. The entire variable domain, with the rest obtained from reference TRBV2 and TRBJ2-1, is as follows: EPEVTQTPSHQVTQMGQEVILRCVPISNHLYFYWYRQILGQKVEFLVSFYNNEISEKSEIFDDQFSVERPDGSNFTLKIRSTKLEDSAMYFCASSVQGANEQFFGPGTRLTVL.